This entry concerns a single T cell receptor beta chain. The sample originates from a study of control samples from healthy donors and cancer patients. Clones were read by immunoSEQ multiplex PCR, and TCRdb kept only the in-frame ones, dropping some. The sample lists fewer than 150,000 clones; just over 90% were seen once. The germline gives CDR1 LGHNT, CDR2 FRNRAP. V trimming: 8 bases; J trimming: 1 base; junction bases outside the gene matches: 14. This CDR3 is 18 amino acids long. Sequencing was carried out using blood. The V gene is TRBV12-5, the J gene TRBJ2-3; 11 bases line up with TRBD2. The clonotype comes from a young woman in good health. Written as DNA, the CDR3 is TGTGCTAGTCTCAAAAGGGTAGCGGGAGGGTCCCGCACAGATACGCAGTATTTT. Amino acid sequence: CASLKRVAGGSRTDTQYF.